This entry features one T cell receptor beta chain sequence. The antigen remains unidentified. Primers: 60 Vbeta forward and 13 Jbeta reverse. Some clones are missing from TCRdb's copy, which holds only in-frame ones; the method was immunoSEQ multiplex PCR. The sample shows approximately 190,000 clones, about 80% of them seen only once. The record originates from a study of cytomegalovirus exposure and HLA in healthy donors. Study-level points and caveats: According to a later analysis, donors in an Asian-associated ancestry cluster reportedly had fewer N-insertions than the approximately 720-donor mean.

CDR3 length: 14 residues. Germline assignment: CDR1 SNHLY and CDR2 FYNNEI. V was clipped by 8 bases and J by 5 bases; unmatched bases: 5. The TCR comes from a woman aged 50 to 65 in good health and CMV-seropositive. Material for sequencing was PBMCs. The V gene is TRBV2, the J gene TRBJ1-6; TRBD1 matches 8 bases. The DNA of the CDR3 is TGTGCCAGCGGCCAGGGGGCGAATAATTCACCCCTCCACTTT. As protein: CASGQGANNSPLHF.